The 28 T cell receptor beta chains listed next were all sequenced from one sample in a study of shared clonotypes between healthy human individuals. The data were produced by immunoSEQ multiplex PCR, yet TCRdb's version contains in-frame clones alone and is incomplete. The repertoire holds 2,500,000 or so clones, with 93% as singletons. Sequenced sample: naive CD4+ T cells from PBMCs. Subset: CD45RA+ positively selected. The receptors shown here come from a man younger than 35 in good health. Some clones in this sample may be carry-over from other donors' samples.

CDR3 nucleotide sequence: TGTGCCAGCAGGTTACCGACAGGCGCATATGAAAAACTGTTTTTT. Protein sequence: CASRLPTGAYEKLFF. This chain uses TRBV6-1 with TRBJ1-4; a weak D match, TRBD1 (6 bases). Germline loops: CDR1 MNHNS, CDR2 SASEGT. V lost 6 bases and J lost 6, with 17 bases in between. The length of the CDR3 is 15 residues.

The V gene is TRBV19, the J gene TRBJ2-2; possibly TRBD2 for D (5 bases). The CDR3 covers 16 residues. Germline CDR1 and CDR2: LNHDA and SQIVND (reference sequence). V was cut by 7 bases and J by 5 bases, with 20 bases left in between. In DNA, the CDR3 is TGTGCCAGTAAAGATTGGGGTCGGGGTGAGACCGGGGAGCTGTTTTTT. Amino acids: CASKDWGRGETGELFF.

The CDR3 DNA sequence: TGCGCCAGCAGTCCAATGGGCCGACAGGGGGCAGGTGGGTACGAGCAGTACTTC. As protein: CASSPMGRQGAGGYEQYF. This chain links TRBV5-1 with TRBJ2-7; 10 nucleotides align to TRBD1. V lost 5 bases and J lost 4; bases outside the gene matches: 18. The V gene's germline CDR1 is SGHRS and CDR2 YFSETQ. This CDR3 contains 18 residues.

The gene calls are TRBV5-6 and TRBJ1-6, with TRBD1 matching 10 bases. V was pared by 3 bases and J by 8 bases, with 2 bases of the junction left unmatched. This CDR3 has 14 residues. The V gene's germline CDR1 is SGHDT and CDR2 YYEEEE. DNA for the CDR3: TGTGCCAGCAGCTGGGACAGGGGAGATTCACCCCTCCACTTT. It yields the protein CASSWDRGDSPLHF.

The chain links TRBV6-1 to TRBJ2-7, with D possibly TRBD2 on 6 matching bases. In germline, CDR1 is MNHNS, CDR2 SASEGT. The CDR3 is made up of 11 amino acids. V was trimmed by 5 bases and J by 10 bases, leaving 12 bases between them. The CDR3 region has the DNA TGTGCCAGCAGTCCGGGGGAGCAACAGTACTTC. This sequence encodes CASSPGEQQYF.

The rearrangement uses TRBV5-3 and TRBJ2-3; D perhaps matches TRBD1 (6 bases). TRBV5-3 is noted as an ORF with a role that remains uncertain. Trimming cost V 4 bases and J 4 bases, with 19 bases left between them. The CDR3 contains 16 residues. CDR3 region: CARSQVTGLQPDTQYF. The CDR3 nucleotides are TGTGCCAGAAGCCAAGTGACAGGACTTCAACCAGATACGCAGTATTTT.

In this sample, this clone turned up once. The chain carries TRBV27 and TRBJ2-3; 11 bases align to TRBD2. Trimming removed 2 bases from V and 2 bases from J; junction bases left unmatched: 21. Germline-derived CDR1 and CDR2 are MNHEY and SMNVEV (reference sequence). This CDR3 is 22 amino acids long. CDR3 bases: TGTGCCAGCAGTTTACCCCCCCGGGGGAGCGCACTAGCGGGAGCCTACACAGATACGCAGTATTTT. Encoded protein: CASSLPPRGSALAGAYTDTQYF.

The chain uses TRBV7-8 and TRBJ1-1; D remains unclear. The CDR3 covers 16 residues. CDR1 and CDR2 (germline): SGHVS, FQNEAQ. V gave up 0 bases and J gave up 4 bases, with 15 bases separating them. CDR3 sequence (DNA): TGTGCCAGCAGCTTAGCCCAAGGCGAGGGATCCACTGAAGCTTTCTTT. This encodes CASSLAQGEGSTEAFF.

The V gene is TRBV6-5, the J gene TRBJ1-2; 10 bases align to TRBD1. The CDR3 is 14 residues long. CDR1 is MNHEY and CDR2 is SVGAGI in the germline V gene. After removal of 5 bases from V and 5 bases from J, the junction contained 5 bases not matched to a gene. DNA of the CDR3: TGTGCCAGCAGTAGAGGACAGGGGGATTATGGCTACACCTTC. Translating gives CASSRGQGDYGYTF.

This chain's CDR3 is CASSLGALVPGELFF. As DNA, the CDR3 is TGCGCCAGCAGCTTGGGGGCCCTAGTCCCCGGGGAGCTGTTTTTT. The chain couples TRBV5-1 to TRBJ2-2; D is uncertain. CDR1 is SGHRS and CDR2 is YFSETQ in the germline V gene. The length of the CDR3 is 15 residues. The V end was cut by 0 bases, the J end by 6 bases, with 12 bases between.

The rearrangement joins TRBV19 to TRBJ1-1; the D gene is possibly TRBD1 (5 bases). There are 14 residues in the CDR3. V lost 3 bases to trimming and J lost 4 bases, with 12 bases between them. CDR1 is LNHDA, CDR2 SQIVND, per germline (reference sequence). The CDR3 reads CASSIARRGTEAFF. The CDR3 DNA reads TGTGCCAGTAGTATTGCGCGAAGGGGCACTGAAGCTTTCTTT.

The J gene is TRBJ1-3, the V gene TRBV28; 10 bases line up with TRBD1. V shed 6 bases and J 2 bases; nucleotides not matched to a gene: 4. This CDR3 has 15 amino acids. Germline CDR1 is MDHEN and CDR2 is SYDVKM. In DNA form, the CDR3 reads TGTGCCAGCAGATCGGGACAGGGGACTGGAAACACCATATATTTT. Translated: CASRSGQGTGNTIYF. The variable domain in full, with the rest retrieved from reference TRBV28 and TRBJ1-3, is DVKVTQSSRYLVKRTGEKVFLECVQDMDHENMFWYRQDPGLGLRLIYFSYDVKMKEKGDIPEGYSVSREKKERFSLILESASTNQTSMYLCASRSGQGTGNTIYFGEGSWLTVV.

About this clone: Additional DNA sequences in this sample encode the identical CDR3. V and J are TRBV7-9 and TRBJ1-2; D is unresolved. With 4 bases removed from V and 1 base from J, the gap between germline ends came to 7 bases. CDR1 is SEHNR, CDR2 FQNEAQ, per germline (reference sequence). The CDR3 has 13 residues. For the CDR3, the DNA is TGTGCCAGCAGCTCTGGGAGTAACTATGGCTACACCTTC. It is translated as CASSSGSNYGYTF.

V and J are TRBV5-1 and TRBJ2-7; tentative D call: TRBD2 (5 bases). Germline V gives CDR1 SGHRS, CDR2 YFSETQ. The CDR3 is made up of 15 amino acids. Trimming shortened V by 2 bases and J by 7 bases, and 19 bases separated the two germline ends. In DNA form, the CDR3 reads TGCGCCAGCAGCTTAGGGAGTCCCCTCTCTTATGAGCAGTACTTC. It is translated as CASSLGSPLSYEQYF.

This clone was picked up one time. The J gene is TRBJ2-7, the V gene TRBV28; 7 bases fit TRBD2. The germline gives CDR1 MDHEN, CDR2 SYDVKM. This CDR3 has 14 amino acids. The J segment lost 3 bases and the V segment lost 6 bases, leaving 8 bases of the junction unmatched. The CDR3 bases are TGTGCCAGCAGATCGGGCGGGAGAGGCTACGAGCAGTACTTC. It specifies CASRSGGRGYEQYF.

This chain links TRBV10-1 with TRBJ1-6, with D hard to call. The CDR3 contains 13 residues. V lost 8 bases and J 2 bases, leaving 7 bases between the germline ends. The V gene's germline CDR1 is WNHNN and CDR2 SYGVQD (reference sequence). The CDR3 protein is CASSGTYNSPLHF. CDR3 sequence (DNA): TGCGCCAGCTCGGGGACCTATAATTCACCCCTCCACTTT.

The chain's CDR3 is CASSTLRGQGVTNTEAFF. As DNA, the CDR3 is TGTGCCAGCAGCACCCTCCGCGGACAGGGGGTAACGAACACTGAAGCTTTCTTT. This sequence joins TRBV7-8 and TRBJ1-1; 10 bases align to TRBD1. This CDR3 spans 18 amino acids. The trim removed 5 bases at V and 1 base at J, leaving 13 bases unmatched. Per the germline V gene, CDR1 is SGHVS and CDR2 is FQNEAQ.

The chain carries TRBV25-1 and TRBJ1-1; D gene unclear. CDR1 and CDR2 from the germline V gene are MGHDK and SYGVNS. The CDR3 extends over 13 amino acids. V gave up 7 bases and J gave up 3 bases, with 12 bases separating them. CDR3 amino acids: CASTPRGDTEAFF. The DNA for the CDR3 is TGTGCCAGCACCCCGCGTGGCGACACTGAAGCTTTCTTT.

V usage is TRBV28 and J usage is TRBJ2-5; D remains unclear. The J call is in doubt because the DNA end fits TRBJ2-7 better. This CDR3 is built from 16 residues. Germline V gene sequence: CDR1 MDHEN, CDR2 SYDVKM. This CDR3 reads CASSPNPDHRVHEQYF. The CDR3 DNA follows: TGTGCCAGCAGCCCGAACCCCGATCATCGCGTCCACGAGCAGTACTTC.

The chain is built from TRBV6-5 and TRBJ2-2; 11 bases align to TRBD2. The CDR3 contains 16 residues. Germline CDR1 reads MNHEY; CDR2 reads SVGAGI. J gave up 4 bases and V 4 bases, and 5 bases lay outside the gene matches. Here the CDR3 DNA reads TGTGCCAGCAGTTTACTAGCGGGAGTGCGCACCGGGGAGCTGTTTTTT. Protein: CASSLLAGVRTGELFF.

The CDR3 protein is CASSAVAQGPYGYTF. The CDR3 bases are TGTGCCAGCAGTGCCGTAGCACAGGGCCCCTATGGCTACACCTTC. The V and J genes are TRBV6-1 and TRBJ1-2; maybe TRBD1 (6 bases). CDR3 size: 15 residues. The V and J ends lost 4 bases and 4 bases respectively, with 16 bases between them. Per the germline V gene, CDR1 is MNHNS and CDR2 is SASEGT.

The rearrangement uses TRBV6-5 and TRBJ2-1, with TRBD2 matching 7 bases. V dropped 8 bases and J dropped 3; count of bases not matched to a gene: 10. This CDR3 comprises 15 residues. Germline loops: CDR1 MNHEY, CDR2 SVGAGI. Here the CDR3 DNA reads TGTGCCAGCCAGGAGACCGCGGGAGACTACAATGAGCAGTTCTTC. Residues: CASQETAGDYNEQFF.

The chain uses TRBV5-1 and TRBJ2-1, with 14 bases that match TRBD2. The CDR3 contains 16 residues. The V and J ends lost 9 bases and 8 bases, in that order; junction bases with no gene match: 13. The germline V gene encodes CDR1 SGHRS and CDR2 YFSETQ. CDR3 nucleotide sequence: TGCGCCACCAAGATCGGACTAGCGGGAGGTTTACATGAGCAGTTCTTC. Protein product: CATKIGLAGGLHEQFF.

The CDR3 nucleotides are TGCAGCGTTGAAGGACAGGGGGCGGACGAGCAGTACTTC. As protein: CSVEGQGADEQYF. The chain employs TRBV29-1 and TRBJ2-7; 10 bases agree with TRBD1. The CDR3 totals 13 residues. The V and J ends lost 1 base and 5 bases, in that order; junction bases with no gene match: 2. The germline CDR1 and CDR2 sequences are SQVTM and ANQGSEA.

The chain couples TRBV27 to TRBJ2-7; tentatively, D is TRBD1 (6 bases). The CDR3 extends over 17 amino acids. Germline loops: CDR1 MNHEY, CDR2 SMNVEV (reference sequence). V was cut by 1 base and J by 4 bases, with 20 bases left in between. The DNA for the CDR3 is TGTGCCAGCAGTTTATTTGGGGGCAATCCAACTCCATACGAGCAGTACTTC. This sequence encodes CASSLFGGNPTPYEQYF.

The J gene is TRBJ2-5, the V gene TRBV9; TRBD2 matches 8 bases. There are 19 residues in the CDR3. CDR1 SGDLS and CDR2 YYNGEE come from the germline V gene. The V segment lost 0 bases and the J segment 3 bases; nucleotides outside the gene matches: 16. CDR3 loop: CASSVASGGARPLEETQYF. The CDR3 nucleotides are TGTGCCAGCAGCGTAGCGTCGGGGGGGGCCAGGCCCCTGGAAGAGACCCAGTACTTC.

The gene calls are TRBV6-1 and TRBJ1-2; 7 bases align to TRBD1. Germline CDR1 is MNHNS and CDR2 is SASEGT. The CDR3 covers 15 residues. J lost 3 bases, V lost 2 bases, and 6 bases had no gene match. This CDR3 is CASSEFPDRDYGYTF. CDR3 coding DNA: TGTGCCAGCAGTGAATTCCCCGACAGGGACTATGGCTACACCTTC.

In the case of this clone: Other nucleotide sequences in the sample specify the same CDR3. The genes are TRBV2 and TRBJ2-1; D not resolved. V lost 5 bases, J lost 0 bases, and 8 bases lay in between. The V gene's germline CDR1 is SNHLY and CDR2 FYNNEI. The CDR3 has 14 residues. CDR3 sequence (DNA): TGTGCCAGCAGTTGGGGAAGCTCCTACAATGAGCAGTTCTTC. It yields the protein CASSWGSSYNEQFF.